This T cell receptor beta chain comes out of a study of blood T cell repertoires in COVID-19. At the level of the study: Sources were T cells, B-cell-depleted T cells, or PBMCs; the material itself was cDNA or gDNA.

Using immunoSEQ multiplex PCR, the repertoire was profiled, and TCRdb retains in-frame clones only, with some absent. Of 150,000 to 200,000 clones in the sample, about four fifths were seen once. This CDR3 is 16 amino acids long. CDR1 and CDR2 (germline): LNHNV, YYDKDF (reference sequence). Trimming at V came to 0 bases and at J to 8 bases, leaving 10 bases not matched to a gene. Material: peripheral blood. This chain joins TRBV15 and TRBJ2-1; 7 bases map to TRBD2. This TCR came from a woman in her 40s with COVID-19, enrolled during active disease. CDR3 residues: CATSRDPGAREDEQFF. The CDR3 DNA sequence: TGTGCCACCAGCAGAGACCCCGGAGCCCGGGAGGATGAGCAGTTCTTC.